The present TCR beta chain was sequenced within a study of shared clonotypes between healthy human individuals. Produced via immunoSEQ multiplex PCR; TCRdb's table is partial and in-frame only. The repertoire holds under 600,000 clones, with roughly four fifths as singletons. The CDR3 loop spans 15 amino acids. Between the trimmed V and J ends, which lost 3 bases and 4 bases, there was a span of 15 bases. Germline CDR1 SGHAT, CDR2 FQNNGV. This sequence was found in a woman between 35 and 50 years old in good health. Some clones in this sample may be carry-over from other donors' samples. The source material was PBMCs. The V gene is TRBV11-2, the J gene TRBJ1-1; weak D call: TRBD1 (5 bases). CDR3 loop: CASSFGGGLVTEAFF. CDR3 DNA: TGTGCCAGCAGCTTCGGGGGGGGATTGGTCACTGAAGCTTTCTTT. The variable domain in full, with the rest retrieved from reference TRBV11-2 and TRBJ1-1, is EAGVAQSPRYKIIEKRQSVAFWCNPISGHATLYWYQQILGQGPKLLIQFQNNGVVDDSQLPKDRFSAERLKGVDSTLKIQPAKLEDSAVYLCASSFGGGLVTEAFFGQGTRLTVV.